Presented here are 5 T cell receptor beta chains from one specimen sequenced in a study of T cells in Graves' hyperthyroidism and ophthalmopathy. RNA transcripts provided the source from which TCR beta CDR3 regions were amplified. A set of HTBI primers served as the primers for a first-round RT-PCR of the TCR CDR3. TCRdb used MiXCR to reprocess the multiplex PCR reads, holding one entry per CDR3 protein. In the table there are 370,000 or so distinct CDR3 sequences, approximately 15% of which are singletons. The sequencing sample was made of blood. The receptors shown here come from a man aged 25-45 years with Graves' hyperthyroidism that later progressed to Graves' ophthalmopathy.

This clonotype was counted a few times. The chain joins TRBV4-1 to TRBJ2-1; the match to TRBD1 covers 9 bases. Germline CDR1 is MGHRA and CDR2 is YSYEKL. V trimming: 3 bases; J trimming: 5 bases; junction bases outside the gene matches: 5. The CDR3 length is 15 residues. CDR3 coding DNA: TGCGCCAGCAGCCAGCGACAGGGGGGCAACAATGAGCAGTTCTTC. Its protein is CASSQRQGGNNEQFF.

This clonotype showed up just a few times. The CDR3 sequence: CASSLTLEETQYF. CDR3 coding DNA: TGTGCCAGCAGCTTAACACTAGAAGAGACCCAGTACTTC. This chain joins TRBV7-9 and TRBJ2-5; possibly TRBD2 for D (5 bases). V lost 2 bases, J lost 3 bases, and 7 bases lay in between. The CDR3 loop spans 13 amino acids. CDR1 and CDR2 from the germline V gene are SEHNR and FQNEAQ (reference sequence).

This clonotype was observed a few times. The V gene is TRBV5-1, the J gene TRBJ1-4; D is unclear. This CDR3 spans 15 amino acids. Germline V gives CDR1 SGHRS, CDR2 YFSETQ. V was clipped by 5 bases and J by 0 bases, with 11 bases between them. The CDR3 spells CASSGGLATNEKLFF. CDR3 DNA: TGCGCCAGCAGTGGAGGCCTTGCAACTAATGAAAAACTGTTTTTT.

Comment on this clonotype: This may come from a read error, since a much larger clone is one base off. The rearrangement joins TRBV12-3 or TRBV12-4 to TRBJ2-7; 10 nucleotides agree with TRBD1. CDR3 length: 14 amino acids. Trimming removed 6 bases from V and 3 bases from J; junction bases left unmatched: 5. CDR3 bases: TGTGCCAGCAGGTCCGGGACAGGGGTCTACGAGCAGTACTTC. This encodes CASRSGTGVYEQYF.

This clonotype was counted many times. The chain recombines TRBV27 with TRBJ2-3; D is tentatively TRBD1 or TRBD2 (5 bases each). This CDR3 has 14 residues. V lost 4 bases, J lost 6 bases, and 14 bases lay in between. CDR1 MNHEY and CDR2 SMNVEV come from the germline V gene (reference sequence). For the CDR3, the DNA is TGTGCCAGCAGTTGGGGGTCTCCCCACGATACGCAGTATTTT. Its protein product is CASSWGSPHDTQYF.